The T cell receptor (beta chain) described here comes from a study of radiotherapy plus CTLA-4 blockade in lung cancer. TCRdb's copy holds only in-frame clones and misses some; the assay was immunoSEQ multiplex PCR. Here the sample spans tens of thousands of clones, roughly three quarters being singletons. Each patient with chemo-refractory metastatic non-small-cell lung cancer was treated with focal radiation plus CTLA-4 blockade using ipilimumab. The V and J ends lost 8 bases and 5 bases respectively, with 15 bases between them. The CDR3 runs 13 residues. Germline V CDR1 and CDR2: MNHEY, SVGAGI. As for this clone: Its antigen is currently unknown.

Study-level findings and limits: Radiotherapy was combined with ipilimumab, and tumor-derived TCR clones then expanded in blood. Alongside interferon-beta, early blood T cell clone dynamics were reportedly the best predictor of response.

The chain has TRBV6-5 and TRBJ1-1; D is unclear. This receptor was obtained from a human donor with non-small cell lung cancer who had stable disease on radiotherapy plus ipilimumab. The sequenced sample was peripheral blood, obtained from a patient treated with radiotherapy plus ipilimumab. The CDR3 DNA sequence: TGTGCCAGCTGGATGGGCTCTGGGACTGAAGCTTTCTTT. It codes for CASWMGSGTEAFF.